This TCR beta chain was sequenced during a study of shared T cell receptors in the human thymus. The V end was cut by 6 bases, the J end by 2 bases, with 14 bases between. The CDR3 runs to 15 residues. Germline CDR1 is MNHEY and CDR2 is SVGAGI. Data came from immunoSEQ multiplex PCR; TCRdb stores just in-frame clones and leaves some out. The sample has hundreds of thousands of clones, more than 75% seen once. The same sample was also used in a study of human thymus T cells. That paper states: Thymus was obtained from resections taken during corrective heart surgery.

The V call is TRBV6-5, the J call TRBJ2-1, with D perhaps matching TRBD2 (5 bases). The sample consisted of thymocytes. This sequence originates from a boy younger than two with a congenital heart defect. CDR3 in amino acids: CASSSRADTYNEQFF. CDR3 DNA: TGTGCCAGCAGCTCCCGAGCGGATACCTACAATGAGCAGTTCTTC.